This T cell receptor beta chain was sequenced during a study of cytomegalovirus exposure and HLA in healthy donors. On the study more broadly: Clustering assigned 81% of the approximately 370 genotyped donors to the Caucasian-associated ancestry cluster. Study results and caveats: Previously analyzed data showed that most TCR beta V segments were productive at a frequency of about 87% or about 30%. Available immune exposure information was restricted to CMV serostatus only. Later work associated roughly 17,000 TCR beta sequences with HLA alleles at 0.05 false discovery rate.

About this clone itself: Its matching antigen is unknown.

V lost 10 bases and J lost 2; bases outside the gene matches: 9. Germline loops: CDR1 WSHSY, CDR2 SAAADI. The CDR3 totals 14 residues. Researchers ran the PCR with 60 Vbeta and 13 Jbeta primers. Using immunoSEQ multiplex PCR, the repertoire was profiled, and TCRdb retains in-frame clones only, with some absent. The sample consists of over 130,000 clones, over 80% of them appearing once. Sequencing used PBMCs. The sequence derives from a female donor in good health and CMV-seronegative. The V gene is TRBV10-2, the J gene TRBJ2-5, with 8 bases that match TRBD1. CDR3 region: CATTGTGSQETQYF. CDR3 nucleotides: TGCGCCACAACCGGGACAGGATCGCAAGAGACCCAGTACTTC.